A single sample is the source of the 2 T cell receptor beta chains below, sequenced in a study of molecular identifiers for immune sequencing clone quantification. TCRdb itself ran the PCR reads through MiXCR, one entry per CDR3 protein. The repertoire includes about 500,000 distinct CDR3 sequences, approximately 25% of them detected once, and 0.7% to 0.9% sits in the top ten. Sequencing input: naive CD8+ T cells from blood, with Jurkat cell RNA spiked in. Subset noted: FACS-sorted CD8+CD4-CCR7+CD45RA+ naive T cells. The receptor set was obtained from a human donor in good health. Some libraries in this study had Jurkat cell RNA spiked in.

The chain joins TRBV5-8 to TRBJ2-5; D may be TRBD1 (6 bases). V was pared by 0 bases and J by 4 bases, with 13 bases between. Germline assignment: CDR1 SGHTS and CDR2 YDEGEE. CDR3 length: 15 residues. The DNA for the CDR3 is TGTGCCAGCAGCTTGGAAGTTTGGGGGCCAGAGACCCAGTACTTC. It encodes CASSLEVWGPETQYF.

The DNA of the CDR3 is TGTGCCAGCAGCTTTGACCCTTCGGCGCAGTTCTTC. It is translated as CASSFDPSAQFF. The chain combines TRBV5-6 with TRBJ2-1; D remains ambiguous. With 2 bases removed from V and 12 bases from J, the gap between germline ends came to 12 bases. There are 12 residues in the CDR3. Germline CDR1 reads SGHDT; CDR2 reads YYEEEE.